This T cell receptor (beta chain) derives from a study of shared clonotypes between healthy human individuals (dated by TCRdb to the early 2020s). Concerning the study at large: A couple of women and three men aged 18 to 49 years were included in the cohort. Libraries were prepared and TCR repertoires were sequenced by different laboratories using diverse techniques, in order to increase sequencing depth and limit assay-specific biases. Between about 0.8 and 9.5 billion PBMCs per donor were obtained by leukapheresis. To estimate repertoire size and how much clonotypes are shared between individuals, the study performed deep sequencing of blood TCR repertoires from about five healthy adults. General findings and caveats noted by the study authors: Sampling was restricted to blood, and TCR repertoires in tissue are likely to differ from TCR repertoires in blood. Pairwise subsampling led to the expectation that sequencing depth would affect the degree of clonotype sharing among donors. The small number of donors limited the genetic and exposure-history diversity represented.

The donors were healthy, HIV-negative adults with no recently reported acute infections or vaccinations. All donors were Caucasian adults living in Nashville, Tennessee, USA. In the unsorted samples, 87 million or so PBMCs were counted, and genomic DNA was extracted using the QIAamp DNA Blood Mini kit. Blood was collected by leukapheresis, and PBMCs were isolated by Ficoll-Histopaque density gradient centrifugation and then cryopreserved in liquid nitrogen vapor phase. TCR CDR3 regions were amplified from genomic DNA by multiplex PCR using the deep immunoSEQ assay. Extracted genomic DNA from each cell subset was spread evenly across all wells of several immunoSEQ 96-well plates, with each plate serving as a replicate. Each replicate PCR for unsorted PBMC received roughly 300 ng genomic DNA, equal to approximately 30,000 T cell genomes. Ten immunoSEQ deep assay plates were used to sequence unsorted PBMC genomic DNA. Purified libraries were measured with a Qubit 3.0 fluorometer, size-checked on a Bioanalyzer 2100, and measured again with the KAPA Library Quantification kit. Every immunoSEQ 96-well plate was sequenced on a dedicated single-read 150-cycle Illumina NextSeq 550 flow cell. For the original study's pipeline: Because only junctional sequences without quality scores were contained in the immunoSEQ output, filtering matching that applied to full-length reads could not be performed. Sequences were annotated with PyIR, a Python wrapper for IgBLAST v1.9, using IMGT germline references to assign V/J genes and CDR3. Reads with weak V/J assignments (E-value above 1e-6), missing CDR3, stop codons, out-of-frame junctions, or ambiguous translated residues were removed. V3J clonotypes were defined as sequences sharing the same inferred V gene, J gene, and CDR3 amino acid sequence. The percentage overlap between two repertoires was calculated by dividing the number of shared unique clonotypes by the size of the smaller repertoire. RTK rarefaction, the Chao1 estimator, and Recon v2.1 estimates of unobserved clonotypes were used to assess repertoire richness. TCRdb provides this immuneACCESS table in a form limited to in-frame rearrangements. Some clones are lacking; in checked studies, under half of them reflect an unresolved V gene, and why the rest are absent is not known. V and J calls and clone size are those listed in that table; D and trimming were worked out from the DNA. The sample data list fewer than 700,000 clones, and around 78% of these were observed just once. Clones ranked in the top ten supply more than 10% of the sample.

As regards this clone: Its antigen has not been determined. There are no base qualities to consult, and no much larger clone falls within one base.

Specimen: PBMCs. The origin of this receptor is a woman aged 40 to 50 in good health. Some clones in this sample may be carry-over from other donors' samples.

The DNA is TGTGCCAGCAGCTTAGCCCTGGCGGCCAAAGAGACCCAGTACTTC. This sequence encodes CASSLALAAKETQYF. The rearrangement joined TRBV7-8 to TRBJ2-5; the D gene is unclear. V is clipped by 0 bases and J by 3 bases, and the sequence between their germline boundaries is 11 bases long. The CDR3 starts with the cysteine, ends with the phenylalanine, and has 15 residues. Only the CDR3 part of the read is kept: 45 bases, read in frame from the first base. CDR1 and CDR2 are read off the germline V gene as SGHVS and FQNEAQ.